One and the same sample provided the 5 T cell receptor beta chains below, sequenced in a study of identifying expanded T cells in peripheral blood. This table comes from immunoSEQ multiplex PCR, and its TCRdb copy is limited to in-frame clones, with some not included. The table includes approximately 83,000 clones, more than 75% detected once. Sequencing used blood. These receptors all come from a person aged 18 to 69 in good health.

The V gene is TRBV7-5, the J gene TRBJ2-5; the DNA was not used to check the table's D call, TRBD2. TRBV7-5 is flagged as a pseudogene. The CDR3 covers 12 residues. The chain's CDR3 is CALTSWKETQYF. The CDR3 DNA is TGTGCCCTGACTAGTTGGAAAGAGACCCAGTACTTC.

The gene calls are TRBV5-4 and TRBJ1-2; 10 bases are shared with TRBD1. Per the germline V gene, CDR1 is SGHNT and CDR2 is YYREEE (reference sequence). With 1 base clipped from V and 3 bases from J, the junction kept 9 bases outside the gene matches. The CDR3 totals 17 residues. CDR3 loop: CASSLRPGQGVDYGYTF. The CDR3 coding sequence is TGTGCCAGCAGCTTGCGGCCCGGACAGGGGGTAGACTATGGCTACACCTTC.

The chain recombines TRBV7-2 with TRBJ2-7; possibly TRBD1 or TRBD2 for D (5 bases each). V was shortened by 1 base and J by 2 bases, with 9 bases between the two germline ends. Germline CDR1 is SGHTA and CDR2 is FQGNSA. The CDR3 loop spans 14 amino acids. The CDR3: CASSLGLGAYEQYF. The CDR3 region has the DNA TGTGCCAGCAGCTTAGGATTGGGGGCCTACGAGCAGTACTTC.

This chain joins TRBV6-5 and TRBJ1-2; unclear D gene. Germline V gene sequence: CDR1 MNHEY, CDR2 SVGAGI. CDR3 length: 14 residues. Trimming removed 5 bases at V and 6 bases at J, with 16 bases between. Written as DNA, the CDR3 is TGTGCCAGCAGTAGACTCCCGGGTTCGGATGGCTACACCTTC. It translates to CASSRLPGSDGYTF.

The V gene is TRBV10-3, the J gene TRBJ1-1; D remains unclear. There are 12 residues in the CDR3. Between the trimmed V and J ends, which lost 4 bases and 1 base, there was a span of 4 bases. Looked up from germline, CDR1 is ENHRY and CDR2 is SYGVKD. For the CDR3, the DNA is TGTGCCATCAGTGCATCGAACACTGAAGCTTTCTTT. Translating gives CAISASNTEAFF.